This T cell receptor (beta chain) was profiled in a study of blood T cell repertoires in COVID-19. On the study more broadly: Sources were T cells, B-cell-depleted T cells, or PBMCs; the material itself was cDNA or gDNA.

This CDR3 region has 14 residues. Germline V gene sequence: CDR1 MGHRA, CDR2 YSYEKL. V was shortened by 1 base and J by 4 bases, with 10 bases between the two germline ends. Some clones are missing from TCRdb's copy, which holds only in-frame ones; the method was immunoSEQ multiplex PCR. The data contain around 250,000 clones, around 83% of them seen just once; the ten biggest clones take up approximately 5.4%. V gene TRBV4-1 combines with J gene TRBJ1-2; D is undetermined. The material sequenced was peripheral blood. This sequence was found in a man aged 80 or over with acute or convalescent COVID-19. CDR3 nucleotide sequence: TGCGCCAGCAGCCAAGTCGTCGGGGTCTATGGCTACACCTTC. Protein sequence: CASSQVVGVYGYTF.